This is a list of T cell receptor beta chains from one sample in a study of post-analysis software for immune sequencing data. TCRdb re-called the PCR reads with MiXCR, one entry per CDR3 protein. The sample consists of hundreds of thousands of distinct CDR3 sequences, roughly a third of them appearing once. The sample was blood. Receptor source: a girl aged 5-17 years with multiple sclerosis. Each CDR3 is given with its conserved first and last residue. Each record gives: clone size, V gene, D gene, J gene, CDR3 DNA, CDR3 protein. A D gene is named only where the DNA matches it firmly. Expanded clones get a size class; other rows say once, few or many, or leave the size out.

size: .
V: TRBV10-3
D: TRBD1
J: TRBJ2-7
DNA: TGTGCCACCCAGACAGGGACCTACGAGCAGTACTTC
CDR3: CATQTGTYEQYF

size: .
V: TRBV25-1
D: .
J: TRBJ2-2
DNA: TGTGCCAGCAGTGACGTAGAGGGGAACACCGGGGAGCTGTTTTTT
CDR3: CASSDVEGNTGELFF

size: few
V: TRBV4-1
D: .
J: TRBJ1-4
DNA: TGCGCCAGCAGCCAAGAGCTGACAGTAGCTAATGAAAAACTGTTTTTT
CDR3: CASSQELTVANEKLFF

size: many
V: TRBV11-3
D: TRBD2
J: TRBJ2-1
DNA: TGTGCCAGCAGCTCCCCATTTGAGTCCATAGCGGGAGTGGGCTACAATGAGCAGTTCTTC
CDR3: CASSSPFESIAGVGYNEQFF

size: once
V: TRBV20-1
D: .
J: TRBJ1-6
DNA: TGCAGTGCTAGCAGTTTACGGAGCTCCTATAATTCACCCCTCCACTTT
CDR3: CSASSLRSSYNSPLHF

size: .
V: TRBV4-1
D: .
J: TRBJ2-3
DNA: TGCGCCAGCAGCCAACCCCGGCAGGGGACAGATACGCAGTATTTT
CDR3: CASSQPRQGTDTQYF

size: .
V: TRBV5-1
D: TRBD2
J: TRBJ2-1
DNA: TGCGCCAGCAGCTTGCTTATCTCTAGCGGCGCCTACAATGAGCAGTTCTTC
CDR3: CASSLLISSGAYNEQFF

size: .
V: TRBV12-3/TRBV12-4
D: .
J: TRBJ2-7
DNA: TGTGCCAGCAGTCCGGACTGGGACCGCGAGCAGTACTTC
CDR3: CASSPDWDREQYF

size: many
V: TRBV7-8
D: .
J: TRBJ2-3
DNA: TGTGCCAGCAGCTTGTTCCGGCGGGGTAGGACAGATACGCAGTATTTT
CDR3: CASSLFRRGRTDTQYF

size: .
V: TRBV5-1
D: .
J: TRBJ1-3
DNA: TGCGCCAGCAGCTCGTCCGGGGCCTCTGGAAACACCATATATTTT
CDR3: CASSSSGASGNTIYF

size: .
V: TRBV27
D: .
J: TRBJ2-1
DNA: TGTGCCAGCCAGAGACCGAGACCCTCCTACAATGAGCAGTTCTTC
CDR3: CASQRPRPSYNEQFF

size: .
V: TRBV7-2
D: .
J: TRBJ2-7
DNA: TGTGCCAGCAGCTTCCAGACCGGTTCCGGACTCGAGCAGTACTTC
CDR3: CASSFQTGSGLEQYF

size: few
V: TRBV20-1
D: TRBD2
J: TRBJ2-1
DNA: TGCAGTGCTGGACTAGCGGGCTCCTACAATGAGCAGTTCTTC
CDR3: CSAGLAGSYNEQFF

size: .
V: TRBV7-9
D: .
J: TRBJ2-7
DNA: TGTGCCAGCAGCCTAGGGGGTCTCTCCTACAATGAGCAGTACTTC
CDR3: CASSLGGLSYNEQYF

size: many
V: TRBV20-1
D: TRBD2
J: TRBJ2-7
DNA: TGCAGTGCTAGAGGGGAGGGTAGCACCTACGAGCAGTACTTC
CDR3: CSARGEGSTYEQYF

size: .
V: TRBV18
D: .
J: TRBJ2-3
DNA: TGTGCCAGCTCACCATTTGGGACGAAAGGGACAGATACGCAGTATTTT
CDR3: CASSPFGTKGTDTQYF

size: .
V: TRBV5-4
D: .
J: TRBJ2-1
DNA: TGTGCCAGCAGTCCCGGCGGGACCGGCTACAATGAGCAGTTCTTC
CDR3: CASSPGGTGYNEQFF

size: .
V: TRBV2
D: .
J: TRBJ2-1
DNA: TGTGCCAGCAGTAAGGAAGACTCCGACGCCTACAATGAGCAGTTCTTC
CDR3: CASSKEDSDAYNEQFF

size: many
V: TRBV9
D: TRBD1
J: TRBJ2-5
DNA: TGTGCCAGCAGCGACACAGGGGGGGAGACCCAGTACTTC
CDR3: CASSDTGGETQYF

size: many
V: TRBV6-2/TRBV6-3
D: TRBD1
J: TRBJ1-1
DNA: TGTGCCAGCAGCCGAGGGACAGGGGTTGAAGCTTTCTTT
CDR3: CASSRGTGVEAFF

size: .
V: TRBV20-1
D: TRBD1
J: TRBJ1-2
DNA: TGCAGTGCTAGAGTCCCCTCAGGGGGCTGGGGCTACACCTTC
CDR3: CSARVPSGGWGYTF

size: many
V: TRBV11-2
D: .
J: TRBJ2-7
DNA: TGTGCCAGCAGTCCTGGGTTAGCGGCGCAGTACTTC
CDR3: CASSPGLAAQYF

size: many
V: TRBV28
D: TRBD1
J: TRBJ1-2
DNA: TGTGCCAGCAGGCTACCGGGACAGGGACATGGCTACACCTTC
CDR3: CASRLPGQGHGYTF

size: .
V: TRBV20-1
D: .
J: TRBJ1-1
DNA: TGCAGGGCCCTATCTGGGGGTGAAGCTTTCTTT
CDR3: CRALSGGEAFF

size: .
V: TRBV10-3
D: .
J: TRBJ2-5
DNA: TGTGCCATCAGTGCAGGGGGGGGAGAGACCCAGTACTTC
CDR3: CAISAGGGETQYF

size: many
V: TRBV3-1
D: .
J: TRBJ2-3
DNA: TGTGCCAGCAGCCAAGGGGCAGCTAGCACAGATACGCAGTATTTT
CDR3: CASSQGAASTDTQYF

size: .
V: TRBV4-2
D: TRBD1
J: TRBJ1-1
DNA: TGTGCCAGCAGAGGGGGGGCAGGGGGCCGAACTGAAGCTTTCTTT
CDR3: CASRGGAGGRTEAFF

size: .
V: TRBV27
D: TRBD1
J: TRBJ2-7
DNA: TGTGCCAGCAGCCCGGGACAGCGCACCGACGAGCAGTACTTC
CDR3: CASSPGQRTDEQYF

size: .
V: TRBV4-3
D: .
J: TRBJ2-5
DNA: TGCGCCAGCAGCCAAGATAGGGGGTACCAAGAGACCCAGTACTTC
CDR3: CASSQDRGYQETQYF

size: few
V: TRBV19
D: TRBD2
J: TRBJ2-7
DNA: TGTGCCAGTAGTTCCGGGACTAGCCTTCGGGGGGAGCAGTACTTC
CDR3: CASSSGTSLRGEQYF

size: .
V: TRBV5-4
D: .
J: TRBJ2-6
DNA: TGTGCCAGCAGCTTGACTAGGGGGCCGGGGGCCAACGTCCGGACTTTC
CDR3: CASSLTRGPGANVRTF